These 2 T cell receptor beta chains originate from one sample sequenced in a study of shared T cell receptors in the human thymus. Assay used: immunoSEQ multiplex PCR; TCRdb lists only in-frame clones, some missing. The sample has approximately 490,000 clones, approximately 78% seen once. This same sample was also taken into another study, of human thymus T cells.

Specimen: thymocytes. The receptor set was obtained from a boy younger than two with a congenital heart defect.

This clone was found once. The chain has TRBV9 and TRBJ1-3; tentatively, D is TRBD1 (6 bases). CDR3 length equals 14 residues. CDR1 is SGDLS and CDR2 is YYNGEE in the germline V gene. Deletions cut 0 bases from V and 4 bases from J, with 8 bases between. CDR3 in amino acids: CASSVEGEGNTIYF. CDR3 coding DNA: TGTGCCAGCAGCGTAGAGGGGGAAGGAAACACCATATATTTT.

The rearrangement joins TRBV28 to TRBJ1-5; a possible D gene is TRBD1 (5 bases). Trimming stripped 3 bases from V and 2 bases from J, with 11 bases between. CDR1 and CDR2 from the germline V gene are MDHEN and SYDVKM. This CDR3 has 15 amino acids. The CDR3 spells CASSFRGGGNQPQHF. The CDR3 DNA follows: TGTGCCAGCAGTTTCCGTGGGGGGGGCAATCAGCCCCAGCATTTT.